This record looks at one T cell receptor (beta chain) sequence and its context. The antigen remains undetermined. These data belong to a study of shared clonotypes between healthy human individuals. Study at large: Three plates were used per donor for CD4 naive, three for CD4 memory, two for CD8 naive and one for CD8 memory. Findings and caveats of the study: Clonotypes that were shared across a few donors made up around 5.5% of naive CD4 clonotypes. It was the non-shared clonotypes that had lower generation probabilities than clonotypes shared by all four donors.

This CDR3 is built from 16 residues. CDR1 SGHNT and CDR2 YYREEE come from the germline V gene (reference sequence). With 3 bases clipped from V and 1 base from J, the junction kept 3 bases outside the gene matches. TCRdb's table, derived via immunoSEQ multiplex PCR, lists solely in-frame clones and lacks some. Among 550,000 to 700,000 clones listed, roughly 72% were seen once. The origin of this receptor is a woman in her thirties in good health. The sequencing input was memory CD4+ T cells sorted from blood. Subset in this sample: CD45RA-negative fraction. The chain combines TRBV5-4 with TRBJ2-1; 11 bases are a match to TRBD2. CDR3: CASSSIAGGSYNEQFF. The DNA for the CDR3 is TGTGCCAGCAGCTCTATAGCGGGAGGGTCCTACAATGAGCAGTTCTTC. Based on the CDR3 plus reference TRBV5-4 and TRBJ2-1, the full variable domain is ETGVTQSPTHLIKTRGQQVTLRCSSQSGHNTVSWYQQALGQGPQFIFQYYREEENGRGNFPPRFSGLQFPNYSSELNVNALELDDSALYLCASSSIAGGSYNEQFFGPGTRLTVL.